The next 29 T cell receptor beta chains were all read from a single sample in a study of blood T cell repertoires in COVID-19. The data were produced by immunoSEQ multiplex PCR, yet TCRdb's version contains in-frame clones alone and is incomplete. The sample consists of 55,000 to 90,000 clones, 88% of them appearing once. Material: peripheral blood. The receptors were gathered from a human donor in a cohort sampled during active COVID-19.

In the case of this clone: Germline and junction disagree at one end, which may indicate a read error. V gene TRBV7-7 combines with J gene TRBJ2-1, with TRBD1 matching over 10 bases. CDR3 size: 14 residues. Germline CDR1 SSHAT, CDR2 FNYEAQ (reference sequence). CDR3 protein: CASSRDRGVDEQFF. CDR3 bases: TGTGCTAGCAGCCGGGACAGGGGCGTCGATGAGCAGTTCTTC.

The chain is built from TRBV28 and TRBJ1-4; D is uncertain. Germline V gene sequence: CDR1 MDHEN, CDR2 SYDVKM. This CDR3 spans 15 amino acids. V dropped 7 bases and J dropped 0 bases, with 12 bases sitting between them. CDR3 nucleotides: TGTGCCAGCAAAGCATTCGGGGCAACTAATGAAAAACTGTTTTTT. Translating it yields CASKAFGATNEKLFF.

This clone showed up just once. The V gene is TRBV28, the J gene TRBJ2-7, with 10 bases identical to TRBD1. Germline lookup yields CDR1 MDHEN and CDR2 SYDVKM. Trimming at V came to 7 bases and at J to 5 bases, leaving 17 bases not matched to a gene. The CDR3 covers 17 residues. Here the CDR3 reads CASTSRPRQGARNEQYF. In DNA, the CDR3 is TGTGCCAGCACTTCACGGCCCCGACAGGGGGCGAGGAACGAGCAGTACTTC.

The rearrangement links TRBV2 to TRBJ2-7; TRBD2 matches 10 bases. Trimming at V came to 4 bases and at J to 4 bases, leaving 7 bases not matched to a gene. Germline assignment: CDR1 SNHLY and CDR2 FYNNEI. The CDR3 runs 15 residues. CDR3 nucleotide sequence: TGTGCCAGCAGTGCGGAAGCGGGAGGGCCTTACGAGCAGTACGTC. Amino acid sequence: CASSAEAGGPYEQYV.

The gene calls are TRBV7-2 and TRBJ2-1, with TRBD2 identical over 7 bases. CDR3 length: 15 residues. Germline CDR1 is SGHTA and CDR2 is FQGNSA. Trimming took 3 bases from V and 4 from J; bases not matched to a gene: 6. CDR3 region: CASSFLSGLYNEQFF. The CDR3 DNA is TGTGCCAGCAGCTTCCTTAGCGGGCTTTACAATGAGCAGTTCTTC.

J is TRBJ1-1 and V is TRBV14, with D hard to call. Trimming took 1 base from V and 1 from J, leaving 7 bases between them. This CDR3 comprises 14 residues. The V gene's germline CDR1 is SGHDN and CDR2 FVKESK. As DNA, the CDR3 is TGTGCCAGCAGCCAAGTGGCAGGGAACACTGAAGCTTTCTTT. It encodes CASSQVAGNTEAFF. The whole variable domain, remainder taken from reference TRBV14 and TRBJ1-1, is EAGVTQFPSHSVIEKGQTVTLRCDPISGHDNLYWYRRVMGKEIKFLLHFVKESKQDESGMPNNRFLAERTGGTYSTLKVQPAELEDSGVYFCASSQVAGNTEAFFGQGTRLTVV.

V gene TRBV5-4 combines with J gene TRBJ1-5; TRBD1 aligns across 8 bases. Germline CDR1 and CDR2: SGHNT and YYREEE (reference sequence). This CDR3 spans 15 amino acids. Trimming at V came to 0 bases and at J to 4 bases, leaving 3 bases not matched to a gene. CDR3 coding DNA: TGTGCCAGCAGCTTGGGGACAGGGTTGAATCAGCCCCAGCATTTT. Encoded protein: CASSLGTGLNQPQHF. Full variable domain (missing parts from reference TRBV5-4 and TRBJ1-5): ETGVTQSPTHLIKTRGQQVTLRCSSQSGHNTVSWYQQALGQGPQFIFQYYREEENGRGNFPPRFSGLQFPNYSSELNVNALELDDSALYLCASSLGTGLNQPQHFGDGTRLSIL.

V and J are TRBV4-1 and TRBJ2-3, with TRBD1 identical over 11 bases. Germline-derived CDR1 and CDR2 are MGHRA and YSYEKL. The CDR3 is 19 residues long. Trimming removed 1 base from V and 1 base from J; junction bases left unmatched: 10. The CDR3 reads CASSQALDRGLWGTDTQYF. CDR3 coding DNA: TGCGCCAGCAGCCAAGCATTGGACAGGGGGCTTTGGGGCACAGATACGCAGTATTTT.

The chain recombines TRBV11-2 with TRBJ2-5; unclear D gene. This CDR3 is built from 15 residues. Between the trimmed V and J ends, which lost 5 bases and 2 bases, there was a span of 15 bases. Germline-derived CDR1 and CDR2 are SGHAT and FQNNGV. The DNA of the CDR3 is TGTGCCAGCAGCCCCGACGGTCGGGTTCAAGAGACCCAGTACTTC. The encoded protein is CASSPDGRVQETQYF.

The chain uses TRBV5-1 and TRBJ2-1, with 8 bases matching TRBD2. The CDR3 is made up of 14 amino acids. The V and J ends lost 4 bases and 8 bases, in that order; junction bases with no gene match: 8. Germline values: CDR1 SGHRS, CDR2 YFSETQ. DNA of the CDR3: TGCGCCAGCAGCCGAGGAGCGGGAGACCATGAGCAGTTCTTC. Protein: CASSRGAGDHEQFF.

CDR3 protein: CASSLSGGGPDEQFF. CDR3 coding DNA: TGCGCCAGCAGCTTGTCGGGGGGAGGGCCGGATGAGCAGTTCTTC. V gene TRBV5-1 combines with J gene TRBJ2-1, with 7 nucleotides matching TRBD2. The length of the CDR3 is 15 residues. The germline V gene encodes CDR1 SGHRS and CDR2 YFSETQ. Trimming removed 1 base from V and 8 bases from J; junction bases left unmatched: 9.

This clone has just one count. The V and J genes are TRBV27 and TRBJ2-1, with TRBD2 matching 15 bases. J lost 10 bases, V lost 8 bases, and 9 bases had no gene match. The CDR3 contains 15 residues. In germline, CDR1 is MNHEY, CDR2 SMNVEV (reference sequence). The CDR3 sequence is CASAGLAGGKDEQFF. CDR3 coding DNA: TGTGCCAGCGCCGGACTAGCGGGAGGGAAGGACGAGCAGTTCTTC.

The chain is built from TRBV19 and TRBJ1-2, with TRBD1 matching 7 bases. V lost 3 bases to trimming and J lost 2 bases; unmatched junction nucleotides: 6. Germline CDR1 is LNHDA and CDR2 is SQIVND (reference sequence). The CDR3 consists of 15 residues. This CDR3 is CASSILGTENYGYTF. The CDR3 DNA is TGTGCCAGTAGTATTCTCGGGACAGAGAACTATGGCTACACCTTC.

V gene TRBV28 combines with J gene TRBJ2-5; 9 nucleotides match TRBD2. Germline CDR1 reads MDHEN; CDR2 reads SYDVKM. Germline trimming cut 10 bases from V and 4 bases from J; bases unmatched to any gene: 13. The CDR3 consists of 15 residues. The CDR3 is CATQHGGTSLETQYF. As DNA, the CDR3 is TGTGCCACCCAACACGGGGGGACTAGCTTAGAGACCCAGTACTTC.

The chain combines TRBV28 with TRBJ1-3; 8 bases match TRBD1. Losses at the gene ends were 5 bases for V and 2 bases for J; bases not matched to a gene: 8. The V gene's germline CDR1 is MDHEN and CDR2 SYDVKM. This CDR3 comprises 16 residues. CDR3 residues: CASSVVTGAAGNTIYF. DNA of the CDR3: TGTGCCAGCAGTGTAGTGACAGGGGCGGCTGGAAACACCATATATTTT.

The V call is TRBV5-8, the J call TRBJ2-3; the match to TRBD2 covers 7 bases. The germline gives CDR1 SGHTS, CDR2 YDEGEE. The CDR3 is 15 residues long. The trim removed 4 bases at V and 4 bases at J, leaving 9 bases unmatched. The CDR3 sequence is CASSLMGGRADTQYF. In DNA form, the CDR3 reads TGTGCCAGCAGCCTCATGGGCGGGAGAGCAGATACGCAGTATTTT.

The chain joins TRBV28 to TRBJ2-7; 8 bases agree with TRBD1. V shed 4 bases and J 3 bases; nucleotides not matched to a gene: 5. Per germline, CDR1 MDHEN and CDR2 SYDVKM. The CDR3 covers 14 residues. The CDR3 DNA is TGTGCCAGCAGTTCCACTGACAGGGGCTACGAGCAGTACTTC. Encoded protein: CASSSTDRGYEQYF.

The rearrangement links TRBV7-2 to TRBJ1-5; 9 bases are shared with TRBD1. There are 15 residues in the CDR3. After removal of 4 bases from V and 4 bases from J, the junction contained 5 bases not matched to a gene. Germline CDR1 reads SGHTA; CDR2 reads FQGNSA. CDR3 region: CASSWGTGRNQPQHF. CDR3 DNA sequence: TGTGCCAGCAGCTGGGGGACAGGGAGGAATCAGCCCCAGCATTTT. Looking up the rest from reference TRBV7-2 and TRBJ1-5 gives the full variable domain: GAGVSQSPSNKVTEKGKDVELRCDPISGHTALYWYRQSLGQGLEFLIYFQGNSAPDKSGLPSDRFSAERTGGSVSTLTIQRTQQEDSAVYLCASSWGTGRNQPQHFGDGTRLSIL.

The V call is TRBV2, the J call TRBJ2-7; 9 bases are a match to TRBD2. Germline V gene data show CDR1 as SNHLY and CDR2 as FYNNEI. CDR3 length equals 13 residues. J lost 4 bases, V lost 11 bases, and 9 bases had no gene match. The CDR3 loop is CAGQREVLYEQYF. As DNA, the CDR3 is TGTGCCGGCCAGCGGGAGGTTCTATACGAGCAGTACTTC. Filled out from reference TRBV2 and TRBJ2-7, the complete variable domain reads EPEVTQTPSHQVTQMGQEVILRCVPISNHLYFYWYRQILGQKVEFLVSFYNNEISEKSEIFDDQFSVERPDGSNFTLKIRSTKLEDSAMYFCAGQREVLYEQYFGPGTRLTVT.

The genes are TRBV27 and TRBJ1-5; D perhaps matches TRBD1 (6 bases). V dropped 4 bases and J dropped 7 bases, with 14 bases sitting between them. In germline, CDR1 is MNHEY, CDR2 SMNVEV (reference sequence). The CDR3 extends over 14 amino acids. The CDR3, as DNA: TGTGCCAGCAGTTCTCAGGGGTCGGGGCAGCCCCAGCATTTT. Amino acid sequence: CASSSQGSGQPQHF.

This clone has just a few counts. This chain connects TRBV11-1 to TRBJ1-1, with D uncertain. Trimming took off 8 bases at V and 3 bases at J, with 16 bases between the two ends. This CDR3 has 14 amino acids. Germline V gives CDR1 SGHAT, CDR2 FQDESV (reference sequence). The DNA for the CDR3 is TGTGCCAGCTCCTTGGCAGGCTCGGACACTGAAGCTTTCTTT. As protein: CASSLAGSDTEAFF.

This sequence joins TRBV5-1 and TRBJ2-1; 9 nucleotides agree with TRBD2. Germline-derived CDR1 and CDR2 are SGHRS and YFSETQ. This CDR3 has 16 amino acids. Unmatched junction bases numbered 6, after V lost 4 bases and J lost 1 base. CDR3 coding DNA: TGCGCCAGCAGCCTATCAAGCGGGGGGTCCTACAATGAGCAGTTCTTC. It specifies CASSLSSGGSYNEQFF.

The chain joins TRBV2 to TRBJ2-4; weak D call: TRBD2 (6 bases). Per germline, CDR1 SNHLY and CDR2 FYNNEI. V lost 2 bases, J lost 7 bases, and 9 bases lay in between. The CDR3 is made up of 13 amino acids. CDR3 DNA: TGTGCCAGCAGTGAAAACAGCGGGAACATTCAGTACTTC. Translation: CASSENSGNIQYF.

The sample holds a few counts of this clone. The genes are TRBV3-1 (or the pseudogene TRBV3-2) and TRBJ1-2; D remains ambiguous. CDR3 size: 13 residues. V lost 4 bases to trimming and J lost 8 bases, with 14 bases between them. The germline CDR1 and CDR2 sequences are LGHDT and YNNKEL (reference sequence). CDR3 sequence (DNA): TGTGCCAGCAGCCCATCCGTTGGGCTCGGCTACACCTTC. It yields the protein CASSPSVGLGYTF.

The chain recombines TRBV11-2 with TRBJ2-6; tentatively, D is TRBD1 (5 bases). The CDR3 has 17 residues. V was trimmed by 0 bases and J by 2 bases, leaving 11 bases between them. The germline V gene has CDR1 SGHAT and CDR2 FQNNGV. DNA for the CDR3: TGTGCCAGCAGCTTAGATGGGGCGGTCGCTGGGGCCAACGTCCTGACTTTC. It yields the protein CASSLDGAVAGANVLTF. Using reference TRBV11-2 and TRBJ2-6 for the parts outside the CDR3, the full variable domain is EAGVAQSPRYKIIEKRQSVAFWCNPISGHATLYWYQQILGQGPKLLIQFQNNGVVDDSQLPKDRFSAERLKGVDSTLKIQPAKLEDSAVYLCASSLDGAVAGANVLTFGAGSRLTVL.

The chain is built from TRBV12-5 and TRBJ1-5; D remains unclear. V was shortened by 5 bases and J by 9 bases, with 14 bases between the two germline ends. Germline assignment: CDR1 LGHNT and CDR2 FRNRAP. There are 13 residues in the CDR3. CDR3 in amino acids: CASGPMGSGPQHF. The CDR3, as DNA: TGTGCTAGTGGTCCGATGGGGAGCGGGCCCCAGCATTTT.

The V gene is TRBV11-3, the J gene TRBJ2-1; 12 nucleotides match TRBD2. With V trimmed by 2 bases and J by 8 bases, 13 bases remained unmatched. Germline lookup yields CDR1 SGHNT and CDR2 YENEEA. The CDR3 covers 18 residues. The CDR3 DNA reads TGTGCCAGCAGCTTACCCCCTAGCGGGAGGGCCCTCGGCGATGAGCAGTTCTTC. Translating gives CASSLPPSGRALGDEQFF.

This clone was picked up a small number of times. The chain couples TRBV4-1 to TRBJ1-5; 8 nucleotides line up with TRBD1. This CDR3 region has 15 residues. Per germline, CDR1 MGHRA and CDR2 YSYEKL. The V segment lost 3 bases and the J segment 5 bases; nucleotides outside the gene matches: 6. The CDR3, as DNA: TGCGCCAGCAGCCACCGGACAGGGTGGGATCAGCCCCAGCATTTT. Its protein is CASSHRTGWDQPQHF.

CDR3 protein: CSASPLARETQYF. DNA for the CDR3: TGCAGTGCTAGTCCACTAGCTAGAGAGACCCAGTACTTC. The chain is built from TRBV20-1 and TRBJ2-5, with TRBD2 as a possible D gene (6 bases). The V gene's germline CDR1 is DFQATT and CDR2 SNEGSKA (reference sequence). V was shortened by 3 bases and J by 4 bases, with 12 bases between the two germline ends. The CDR3 sequence is 13 residues long.